This T cell receptor beta chain was recovered during a study of shared clonotypes between healthy human individuals. Germline V CDR1 and CDR2: MNHNS, SASEGT. This CDR3 is 12 amino acids long. V lost 10 bases, J lost 5 bases, and 1 base stayed unmatched. In the CD4+ fraction, cells were divided into CD45RA+ naive and CD45RA-negative memory subsets. The deep-level immunoSEQ assay was used. Per the study methods: Filtering differed for immunoSEQ, which gave only junction sequences without quality scores. Produced via immunoSEQ multiplex PCR; TCRdb's table is partial and in-frame only. Clone size and V and J calls were adopted from that table, with D and trimming inferred from the DNA. This table holds 2 million to 2.5 million clones, more than 80% found once.

J is TRBJ2-3 and V is TRBV6-1, with 12 bases aligning to TRBD2. The sequence came from a man between 18 and 29 years old in good health. Some clones in this sample may be carry-over from other donors' samples. The sequenced sample was naive CD4+ T cells from PBMCs. Subset given: CD45RA+ positively selected. The CDR3 nucleotides read TGTGCCACGACTAGCGGGAGAGATACGCAGTATTTT. The encoded protein is CATTSGRDTQYF.